One TCR beta chain is described in this entry. The ends were cut back, 2 bases at V and 2 bases at J, with 11 bases in the middle. The CDR3 runs to 15 residues. The germline V gene has CDR1 SGHDT and CDR2 YYEEEE. The data were obtained in a study of blood T cell repertoires in COVID-19. Study context: Samples representing acute and convalescent COVID-19 were sourced from the United States, Italy and Spain. PBMCs, B-cell-depleted T cells, or T cells were the source of the cDNA or gDNA that made up the material.

Per the original data handling: Estimation of nucleated cell counts relied on the amplification of reference gene primers. Repertoires were generated with immunoSEQ multiplex PCR, while TCRdb's copy carries only in-frame clones and drops some. V and J calls and clone size follow that table, whereas D and trimming were derived from the DNA. The table has about 61,000 clones, around 87% seen once. This chain uses TRBV5-6 with TRBJ1-5; possible D gene TRBD1, 5 bases. The specimen sequenced was peripheral blood. The TCR originated in a man aged 55 to 70 with acute or convalescent COVID-19. Here the CDR3 reads CASSFQGLGNQPQHF. The CDR3 coding sequence is TGTGCCAGCAGCTTTCAGGGTTTAGGCAATCAGCCCCAGCATTTT.